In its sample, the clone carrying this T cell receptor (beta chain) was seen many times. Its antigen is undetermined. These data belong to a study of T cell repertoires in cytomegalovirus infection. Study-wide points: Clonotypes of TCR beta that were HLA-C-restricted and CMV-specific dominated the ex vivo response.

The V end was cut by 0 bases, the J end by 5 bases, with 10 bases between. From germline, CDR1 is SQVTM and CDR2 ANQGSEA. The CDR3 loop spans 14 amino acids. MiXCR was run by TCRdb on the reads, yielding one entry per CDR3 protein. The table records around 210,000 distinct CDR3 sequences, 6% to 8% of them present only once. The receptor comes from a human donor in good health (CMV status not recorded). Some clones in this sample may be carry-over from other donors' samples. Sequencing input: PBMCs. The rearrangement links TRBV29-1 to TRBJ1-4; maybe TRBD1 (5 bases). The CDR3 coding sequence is TGCAGCGTTGAAGAAATTCAGGGAAATGAAAAACTGTTTTTT. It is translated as CSVEEIQGNEKLFF.